The 32 T cell receptor beta chains below were found in one sample sequenced in a study of CD8 T cells in ankylosing spondylitis. TCRdb reprocessed the 5' RACE reads with MiXCR, giving one entry per CDR3 protein. Of 80,000 to 90,000 distinct CDR3 sequences in the sample, around 27% were seen once. The specimen sequenced was blood, either unsorted or a sorted T cell fraction (not recorded which). The receptor set was obtained from a male donor with ankylosing spondylitis or in good health (not recorded which).

The chain couples TRBV5-5 to TRBJ1-5; 8 bases align to TRBD1. The ends lost 5 bases at V and 0 bases at J; junction bases unmatched: 7. Germline lookup yields CDR1 SGHKS and CDR2 YYEKEE (reference sequence). The CDR3 contains 16 residues. The CDR3 DNA reads TGTGCCAGCAGTAAGACAGGGGACTTTAGCAATCAGCCCCAGCATTTT. Translating it yields CASSKTGDFSNQPQHF.

This clonotype appeared a few times. The rearrangement links TRBV2 to TRBJ1-2; the D is unclear. With 1 base removed from V and 8 bases from J, the gap between germline ends came to 11 bases. This CDR3 is 13 amino acids long. Germline CDR1 reads SNHLY; CDR2 reads FYNNEI. CDR3 region: CASSEGGSGGYTF. The CDR3 bases are TGTGCCAGCAGTGAAGGGGGTTCGGGAGGCTACACCTTC.

The chain combines TRBV30 with TRBJ2-1; the D gene is possibly TRBD2 (5 bases). Deletions cut 0 bases from V and 4 bases from J, with 7 bases between. CDR3 length: 13 amino acids. The germline gives CDR1 GTSNPN, CDR2 SVGIG (reference sequence). The CDR3 coding sequence is TGTGCCTGGAGTGTACTAGAATACAATGAGCAGTTCTTC. It translates to CAWSVLEYNEQFF.

This clonotype occurred a few times. The rearrangement links TRBV20-1 to TRBJ2-7; the D gene could be TRBD1 or TRBD2 (5 bases each). V was pared by 3 bases and J by 2 bases, with 8 bases between. This CDR3 region has 12 residues. Germline CDR1 and CDR2: DFQATT and SNEGSKA (reference sequence). The CDR3 DNA sequence: TGCAGTGCTAGTGGGGGTACCTACGAGCAGTACTTC. Encoded protein: CSASGGTYEQYF.

This clonotype was picked up a small number of times. The chain has TRBV7-2 and TRBJ1-1; unclear D gene. The V and J ends lost 2 bases and 4 bases respectively, with 8 bases between them. The CDR3 consists of 13 residues. CDR1 and CDR2 (germline): SGHTA, FQGNSA. The CDR3 spells CASSLTRTTEAFF. As DNA, the CDR3 is TGTGCCAGCAGCTTAACGCGCACCACTGAAGCTTTCTTT.

CDR3 nucleotides: TGTGCCAGCTCACCAAACACGGCCCGGGACAGGGCGGGCAATGAGCAGTTCTTC. It is translated as CASSPNTARDRAGNEQFF. J is TRBJ2-1 and V is TRBV18; 9 nucleotides line up with TRBD1. The CDR3 length is 18 residues. V lost 2 bases, J lost 6 bases, and 14 bases stayed unmatched. The germline gives CDR1 KGHSH, CDR2 LQKENI.

This clonotype came up a few times. The V and J genes are TRBV7-8 and TRBJ2-1; 7 bases line up with TRBD2. The CDR3 consists of 15 residues. The V gene end was trimmed by 2 bases and the J gene end by 9 bases; junction bases not matched to a gene: 10. Germline CDR1 reads SGHVS; CDR2 reads FQNEAQ. CDR3 coding DNA: TGTGCCAGCAGCTTATCACGGGTAGCGGGTACTGAGCAGTTCTTC. It is translated as CASSLSRVAGTEQFF.

This chain links TRBV20-1 with TRBJ2-7; D may be TRBD2 (6 bases). Germline CDR1 is DFQATT and CDR2 is SNEGSKA (reference sequence). CDR3 length: 13 amino acids. Trimming stripped 3 bases from V and 0 bases from J, with 9 bases between. The CDR3 spells CSARAGSSYEQYF. CDR3 nucleotides: TGCAGTGCTAGGGCGGGGAGCTCCTACGAGCAGTACTTC.

This clonotype was found a few times. The chain combines TRBV6-2 or TRBV6-3 with TRBJ1-5, with 8 bases matching TRBD1. The CDR3 contains 15 residues. The trim removed 6 bases at V and 3 bases at J, leaving 7 bases unmatched. Germline CDR1 and CDR2: MNHEY and SVGEGT. CDR3 residues: CASSRQGRINQPQHF. Here the CDR3 DNA reads TGTGCCAGCAGCCGACAGGGGAGGATCAATCAGCCCCAGCATTTT.

This sequence joins TRBV9 and TRBJ2-1; D not resolved. V lost 2 bases to trimming and J lost 1 base, with 7 bases between them. Germline loops: CDR1 SGDLS, CDR2 YYNGEE. The CDR3 loop spans 14 amino acids. CDR3 sequence reads: CASSVKGSYNEQFF. In nucleotides, the CDR3 is TGTGCCAGCAGCGTGAAGGGATCCTACAATGAGCAGTTCTTC.

This clonotype was observed a few times. J is TRBJ1-5 and V is TRBV6-5; D not resolved. There are 13 residues in the CDR3. Germline CDR1 reads MNHEY; CDR2 reads SVGAGI. Trimming took off 0 bases at V and 5 bases at J, with 5 bases between the two ends. The CDR3 coding sequence is TGTGCCAGCAGTTACTCCCTCGATCAGCCCCAGCATTTT. Encoded protein: CASSYSLDQPQHF.

The rearrangement uses TRBV27 and TRBJ1-1; TRBD1 agrees at 8 bases. Looked up from germline, CDR1 is MNHEY and CDR2 is SMNVEV (reference sequence). Germline trimming cut 6 bases from V and 3 bases from J; bases unmatched to any gene: 9. The CDR3 totals 15 residues. The CDR3 here is CASSLRQGRDTEAFF. The CDR3 DNA follows: TGTGCCAGCAGCCTACGACAGGGGAGAGACACTGAAGCTTTCTTT.

This clonotype was recorded many times. The chain carries TRBV18 and TRBJ2-1; D possibly corresponds to TRBD1 (6 bases). Germline values: CDR1 KGHSH, CDR2 LQKENI. CDR3 length: 13 residues. V was shortened by 0 bases and J by 14 bases, with 14 bases between the two germline ends. CDR3 amino acids: CASSPPMRDKEFF. The DNA for the CDR3 is TGTGCCAGCTCACCACCTATGAGGGACAAAGAGTTCTTC.

The table lists this clonotype with many counts. The V and J genes are TRBV5-1 and TRBJ2-5; maybe TRBD1 (5 bases). The V and J ends lost 2 bases and 9 bases respectively, with 17 bases between them. This CDR3 contains 14 residues. Germline CDR1 and CDR2: SGHRS and YFSETQ. The CDR3 nucleotides read TGCGCCAGCAGCTTAACCTCAGGGCCTGGGGCCCAGTACTTC. This encodes CASSLTSGPGAQYF.

This clonotype has a count of ten or more. This chain joins TRBV20-1 and TRBJ1-6; possible D gene TRBD1, 5 bases. Germline loops: CDR1 DFQATT, CDR2 SNEGSKA (reference sequence). The CDR3 runs 13 residues. Trimming cost V 1 base and J 10 bases, with 11 bases left between them. The CDR3 reads CSARGRDESPLHF. DNA of the CDR3: TGCAGTGCTAGAGGAAGGGACGAATCACCCCTCCACTTT.

The chain recombines TRBV11-3 with TRBJ2-7; no definite D call. Germline loops: CDR1 SGHNT, CDR2 YENEEA. Deletions cut 0 bases from V and 4 bases from J, with 13 bases between. The CDR3 covers 15 residues. The CDR3 DNA reads as TGTGCCAGCAGCTTAGAGTTGTCAGGAATATACGAGCAGTACGTC. Residues: CASSLELSGIYEQYV.

This chain links TRBV28 with TRBJ2-1, with 9 bases fitting TRBD1. The length of the CDR3 is 16 residues. The germline gives CDR1 MDHEN, CDR2 SYDVKM. Germline trimming cut 8 bases from V and 3 bases from J; bases unmatched to any gene: 11. The DNA of the CDR3 is TGTGCCAGCCACGCAACGGGGACAGGGAACTACAATGAGCAGTTCTTC. It is translated as CASHATGTGNYNEQFF.

The chain is built from TRBV10-3 and TRBJ1-1; D gene unclear. CDR1 is ENHRY and CDR2 is SYGVKD in the germline V gene. This CDR3 has 13 residues. The V end was cut by 6 bases, the J end by 11 bases, with 19 bases between. CDR3 nucleotides: TGTGCCATCAGCCCCAGCGAGCAGCGGGCCGCTTTCTTT. Translating it yields CAISPSEQRAAFF.

This rearrangement joins TRBV6-2 or TRBV6-3 to TRBJ2-1; D gene uncertain. Germline CDR1 is MNHEY and CDR2 is SVGEGT. V lost 0 bases and J lost 11, with 14 bases in between. This CDR3 has 14 amino acids. CDR3 nucleotides: TGTGCCAGCAGTTACTCGATCCGGGCCGCTCAGCAGTTCTTC. As protein: CASSYSIRAAQQFF.

This clonotype was detected only a few times. The V gene is TRBV4-2, the J gene TRBJ2-1; possibly TRBD2 for D (5 bases). The V gene lost 0 bases and the J gene lost 6 bases, with 9 bases spanning the gap. Germline CDR1 and CDR2: LGHNA and YNFKEQ. The CDR3 totals 14 residues. CDR3 sequence (DNA): TGTGCCAGCAGCCAAGAGTCGGGGTTCAATGAGCAGTTCTTC. Its protein is CASSQESGFNEQFF.

This clonotype was counted at least ten times. The chain couples TRBV5-1 to TRBJ2-3, with D perhaps matching TRBD2 (5 bases). V was trimmed by 2 bases and J by 5 bases, leaving 15 bases between them. This CDR3 has 15 residues. Germline CDR1 reads SGHRS; CDR2 reads YFSETQ. The CDR3 sequence is CASSLPRDTIDTQYF. In DNA form, the CDR3 reads TGCGCCAGCAGCTTACCCCGGGATACGATAGATACGCAGTATTTT.

This clonotype was detected a few times. This chain connects TRBV5-1 to TRBJ1-4; D is uncertain. The germline V gene has CDR1 SGHRS and CDR2 YFSETQ. Between the trimmed V and J ends, which lost 0 bases and 4 bases, there was a span of 1 base. The CDR3 length is 12 residues. The CDR3 loop reads CASSLDNEKLFF. The DNA of the CDR3 is TGCGCCAGCAGCTTGGATAATGAAAAACTGTTTTTT.

The chain is built from TRBV12-3 or TRBV12-4 and TRBJ2-2; D is undetermined. There are 14 residues in the CDR3. Trimming cost V 3 bases and J 4 bases, with 9 bases left between them. The CDR3 coding sequence is TGTGCCAGCAGTTTGGATCAGACCACCGGGGAGCTGTTTTTT. Its protein is CASSLDQTTGELFF.

The chain links TRBV10-3 to TRBJ2-5; D might be TRBD1 (6 bases). Trimming removed 1 base at V and 2 bases at J, with 11 bases between. The CDR3 runs to 15 residues. CDR1 is ENHRY and CDR2 is SYGVKD in the germline V gene. CDR3 region: CAISEYSDRQETQYF. CDR3 in DNA: TGTGCCATCAGTGAGTATTCGGACAGACAAGAGACCCAGTACTTC.

This clonotype was observed a few times. The V call is TRBV20-1, the J call TRBJ2-1; D is ambiguous. The CDR3 runs to 13 residues. The germline V and J ends were trimmed by 3 bases and 8 bases, with 14 bases remaining between them. Germline CDR1 and CDR2: DFQATT and SNEGSKA (reference sequence). CDR3 sequence: CSARRLEYDEQFF. The CDR3 DNA sequence: TGCAGTGCTAGGCGGCTAGAGTATGATGAGCAGTTCTTC.

The table lists this clonotype with a few counts. The gene calls are TRBV7-3 and TRBJ2-2; D unclear. With 5 bases removed from V and 1 base from J, the gap between germline ends came to 8 bases. The CDR3 extends over 14 amino acids. Germline V gives CDR1 SGHTA, CDR2 FQGTGA. The CDR3 coding sequence is TGTGCCAGCAGCCCTATGGGGAACACCGGGGAGCTGTTTTTT. Amino acids: CASSPMGNTGELFF.

A few counts support this clonotype. The V gene is TRBV29-1, the J gene TRBJ2-2; tentative D call: TRBD1 (5 bases). V shed 5 bases and J shed 5 bases, with 12 bases lying between them. Germline lookup yields CDR1 SQVTM and CDR2 ANQGSEA. The CDR3 length is 13 residues. The CDR3 sequence is CSVTGWDTGELFF. The CDR3, as DNA: TGCAGCGTTACAGGTTGGGATACCGGGGAGCTGTTTTTT.

The sample holds a few counts of this clonotype. This chain links TRBV7-9 with TRBJ2-7; 9 bases align to TRBD2. Germline values: CDR1 SEHNR, CDR2 FQNEAQ (reference sequence). The junction had 0 bases not matched to a gene; V was cut back by 1 base and J by 5 bases. The CDR3 is 13 residues long. As DNA, the CDR3 is TGTGCCAGCAGCTTAGGACTAGCGGACGAGCAGTACTTC. Amino acid sequence: CASSLGLADEQYF.

This clonotype came up once. The chain is built from TRBV18 and TRBJ1-2; the D gene is possibly TRBD1 (6 bases). Germline V gives CDR1 KGHSH, CDR2 LQKENI. The V gene lost 2 bases and the J gene lost 3 bases, with 13 bases spanning the gap. CDR3 size: 15 residues. This CDR3 reads CASSPGGGPYYGYTF. DNA of the CDR3: TGTGCCAGCTCACCAGGCGGGGGGCCATACTATGGCTACACCTTC.

The gene calls are TRBV5-1 and TRBJ2-2; 8 nucleotides align to TRBD1. The CDR3 totals 20 residues. Looked up from germline, CDR1 is SGHRS and CDR2 is YFSETQ. V shed 0 bases and J 6 bases; nucleotides not matched to a gene: 19. CDR3: CASSLENGPQGALLSGELFF. DNA of the CDR3: TGCGCCAGCAGCTTGGAGAACGGCCCGCAGGGGGCTCTTTTGTCCGGGGAGCTGTTTTTT.

As DNA, the CDR3 is TGCAGTGCTAGAGGACAGAGGACTGAAGCTTTCTTT. Its protein product is CSARGQRTEAFF. This rearrangement joins TRBV20-1 to TRBJ1-1, with D perhaps matching TRBD1 (5 bases). The V and J ends lost 1 base and 5 bases respectively, with 8 bases between them. The CDR3 loop spans 12 amino acids. Germline V gives CDR1 DFQATT, CDR2 SNEGSKA (reference sequence).

V and J are TRBV2 and TRBJ1-1; possible D gene TRBD1, 6 bases. This CDR3 spans 13 amino acids. The germline gives CDR1 SNHLY, CDR2 FYNNEI. Trimming stripped 6 bases from V and 4 bases from J, with 12 bases between. The CDR3 sequence: CASRGTYSTEAFF. The CDR3 DNA is TGTGCCAGCAGAGGGACATACAGCACTGAAGCTTTCTTT. The full variable domain, its missing parts supplied by reference TRBV2 and TRBJ1-1, is EPEVTQTPSHQVTQMGQEVILRCVPISNHLYFYWYRQILGQKVEFLVSFYNNEISEKSEIFDDQFSVERPDGSNFTLKIRSTKLEDSAMYFCASRGTYSTEAFFGQGTRLTVV.